This T cell receptor (beta chain) originates from a study of blood T cell repertoires in COVID-19. The table came from immunoSEQ multiplex PCR; TCRdb's copy has only in-frame clones and leaves some out. The sample holds 60,000 or so clones, about 85% seen once. CDR3 size: 14 residues. Trimming left V 2 bases short and J 3 bases short, with 10 bases between. Germline-derived CDR1 and CDR2 are MNHEY and SMNVEV (reference sequence). The sample comprised peripheral blood. The chain uses TRBV27 and TRBJ1-1; D gene uncertain. The TCR sequence derives from a human donor with acute or convalescent COVID-19. The donor label of this sample is uncertain. CDR3 in DNA: TGTGCCAGCAGTTTAGGTGGGCCTGACACTGAAGCTTTCTTT. As protein: CASSLGGPDTEAFF.